Listed below are T cell receptor beta chains from one sample, sequenced in a study of graft-versus-host responses after intestinal transplantation. Generated by immunoSEQ multiplex PCR, the TCRdb table keeps only in-frame clones and is missing some. The sample contains fewer than 45,000 clones, roughly nine tenths of which appear only once. This specimen was PBMCs, taken 314 days after intestinal transplant. These receptor sequences come from a human patient who received an intestinal transplant, so some T cells may come from the graft donor. Both conserved end residues are part of each CDR3. D genes are given only for firm matches. Some rows have no size entry. The others give once, few or many, or a class for an expanded clone.

J gene | V gene | D gene | clone size | CDR3 DNA | CDR3 protein
TRBJ1-5 | TRBV6-1 | . | once | TGTGCCAGCAGGGGCCTTGGTCAGCCCCAGCATTTT | CASRGLGQPQHF
TRBJ2-3 | TRBV27 | TRBD2 | . | TGTGCCAGCAGTTCAACAAAAGAGATAGCTGGTGGGAGGGTTTTGGGAGGTACAGATACGCAGTATTTT | CASSSTKEIAGGRVLGGTDTQYF
TRBJ1-2 | TRBV6-1 | TRBD1 | . | TGTGCCAGCGGCCGACAGGGGCACTATGGCTACACCTTC | CASGRQGHYGYTF
TRBJ2-3 | TRBV11-3 | . | . | TGTGCCAGCAGCTTAGGGACAGGCACAGATACGCAGTATTTT | CASSLGTGTDTQYF
TRBJ2-3 | TRBV13 | TRBD1 | . | TGTGCCAGCAGCTTACCCCTGGACAGGGACACAGATACGCAGTATTTT | CASSLPLDRDTDTQYF
TRBJ2-5 | TRBV6-1 | TRBD1 | . | TGTGCCAGCAGTGAAGGAGAGGACAGGGAAACCCAAGAGACCCAGTACTTC | CASSEGEDRETQETQYF
TRBJ1-2 | TRBV28 | . | . | TGTGCCAGCAGTTTTAGGTTTGGCTACACCTTC | CASSFRFGYTF
TRBJ2-5 | TRBV19 | TRBD2 | . | TGTGCCAGTAGTATCGGACTAGCGGGGGGACAAGAGACCCAGTACTTC | CASSIGLAGGQETQYF
TRBJ2-7 | TRBV6-1 | TRBD2 | . | TGTGCCAGCAGTGAAAGGGCTAGCGGGGGGGCCCAAGAGCAGTACTTC | CASSERASGGAQEQYF
TRBJ2-3 | TRBV18 | . | few | TGTGCCAGCTCACGGGACTCCCCTAGCACAGATACGCAGTATTTT | CASSRDSPSTDTQYF
TRBJ2-7 | TRBV5-1 | TRBD1 | . | TGCGCCAGCAGCTTGTTGGAGGGACAGGGTACATACGAGCAGTACTTC | CASSLLEGQGTYEQYF
TRBJ2-7 | TRBV4-2 | . | . | TGTGCCAGCAGCCCAATAGGACAGACCTACGAGCAGTACTTC | CASSPIGQTYEQYF
TRBJ1-5 | TRBV2 | TRBD1 | . | TGTGCCAGCAGGGTGGGACAGGGGGTCAATCAGCCCCAGCATTTT | CASRVGQGVNQPQHF
TRBJ2-7 | TRBV5-4 | . | . | TGTGCCAGCAGCTCACCGGGCCCTAGCTACGAGCAGTACTTC | CASSSPGPSYEQYF
TRBJ2-5 | TRBV6-1 | TRBD1 | . | TGTGCCAGCAGATCGGGACAGGGGGCGGTCGCCCAGTACTTC | CASRSGQGAVAQYF
TRBJ2-2 | TRBV5-1 | TRBD1 | . | TGCGCCAGCAGCTTGCAGGGGGCGGACACCGGGGAGCTGTTTTTT | CASSLQGADTGELFF
TRBJ2-7 | TRBV5-1 | TRBD1 | . | TGCGCCAGCAGCTTGTTGTGGGTCCCCTTGCCGGGACAGGGTAGCGACGAGCAGTACTTC | CASSLLWVPLPGQGSDEQYF
TRBJ1-4 | TRBV5-6 | TRBD1 | . | TGTGCCAGCAGCCACGGGACAGGGTATGAAAAACTGTTTTTT | CASSHGTGYEKLFF
TRBJ2-3 | TRBV18 | TRBD2 | . | TGTGCCAGCTCACCACAAGGGACGGGAGGGAGCGCAGATACGCAGTATTTT | CASSPQGTGGSADTQYF
TRBJ2-5 | TRBV6-5 | TRBD1 | . | TGTGCCAGCAGTCCAATAGACAGGGACCAAGAGACCCAGTACTTC | CASSPIDRDQETQYF
TRBJ2-1 | TRBV5-1 | TRBD2 | few | TGCGCCAGCAGCTTGGAGGTAGCGGGGAACAATGAGCAGTTCTTC | CASSLEVAGNNEQFF
TRBJ2-1 | TRBV6-6 | . | few | TGTGCCAGCAGCCTAAACAATGAGCAGTTCTTC | CASSLNNEQFF
TRBJ1-1 | TRBV4-1 | . | . | TGCGCCAGCAGCCAAGATGCAGGGATGAACACTGAAGCTTTCTTT | CASSQDAGMNTEAFF
TRBJ2-2 | TRBV6-5 | . | . | TGTGCCAGCAGTTACTCTCCAAGAACCGGGGAGCTGTTTTTT | CASSYSPRTGELFF
TRBJ2-1 | TRBV6-5 | . | once | TGTGCCAGCAGTTACTACAAGGAGGACTCCAATGAGCAGTTCTTC | CASSYYKEDSNEQFF
TRBJ2-7 | TRBV29-1 | . | . | TGCAGCGTTGTGAAGGGGGGGCTTCACGAGCAGTACTTC | CSVVKGGLHEQYF
TRBJ1-1 | TRBV6-1 | . | . | TGTGCCAGCAATCCCGGACAGCTCGTCACTGAAGCTTTCTTT | CASNPGQLVTEAFF
TRBJ1-1 | TRBV30 | . | once | TGTGCCTGGAGTCTGGGGTTGAACACTGAAGCTTTCTTT | CAWSLGLNTEAFF
TRBJ2-3 | TRBV7-9 | . | . | TGTGCCAGCAGTCAGAGACAGGCAGATACGCAGTATTTT | CASSQRQADTQYF
TRBJ2-2 | TRBV19 | TRBD2 | . | TGTGCCAGTACCTTGATAGCGGGAGCCGGGGAGCTGTTTTTT | CASTLIAGAGELFF
TRBJ1-5 | TRBV7-6 | . | . | TGTGCCAGCAGCGTCCGGAAGGAGGGTAGCAATCAGCCCCAGCATTTT | CASSVRKEGSNQPQHF
TRBJ1-2 | TRBV5-4 | . | . | TGTGCCAGCAGCTTCAGGGGCCTCTATGGCTACACCTTC | CASSFRGLYGYTF
TRBJ2-5 | TRBV7-6 | . | . | TGTGCCAGCAGCTTATTTGCTGGCGTTGGGGAACTAGTTCCCCCACAGACCCAGTACTTC | CASSLFAGVGELVPPQTQYF
TRBJ2-7 | TRBV6-1 | TRBD1 | . | TGTGCCAGCAGGAGACAGGGGGCTGTTTACGAGCAGTACTTC | CASRRQGAVYEQYF
TRBJ1-3 | TRBV13 | TRBD1 | . | TGTGCCAGCAGCTTAGGAGGGACAGGGTTGAATTTTGGAAACACCATATATTTT | CASSLGGTGLNFGNTIYF
TRBJ2-7 | TRBV4-1 | TRBD2 | . | TGCGCCAGCAGCCAAGCGGGAGGCTCCTACGAGCAGTACTTC | CASSQAGGSYEQYF
TRBJ2-3 | TRBV15 | . | once | TGTGCCACCAGCACGCCAGGTACAGATACGCAGTATTTT | CATSTPGTDTQYF
TRBJ2-1 | TRBV10-3 | . | . | TGTGCCATCAGGGAGATGAATGAGCAGTTCTTC | CAIREMNEQFF
TRBJ1-2 | TRBV5-6 | TRBD1 | once | TGTGCCAGCAGCTTACTTGGGACAGAATACACCTTC | CASSLLGTEYTF
TRBJ2-5 | TRBV6-1 | TRBD2 | . | TGTGCCAGCAGTGAAGCGGGAGGTAGCGGGAGAAGCTGGATAGAGACCCAGTACTTC | CASSEAGGSGRSWIETQYF
TRBJ2-1 | TRBV7-7 | TRBD2 | . | TGTGCCAGCAGCCCGGGACTAGCGGGGCCCTACAATGAGCAGTTCTTC | CASSPGLAGPYNEQFF
TRBJ1-2 | TRBV4-2 | TRBD1 | . | TGTGCCAGCAGCCAAGTGGGACAGGGTTTACATGGCTACACCTTC | CASSQVGQGLHGYTF
TRBJ2-1 | TRBV4-1 | TRBD2 | . | TGCGCCAGCAGCCAAAGACGGGGGGGGGCGGATGAGCAGTTCTTC | CASSQRRGGADEQFF
TRBJ2-5 | TRBV13 | TRBD2 | . | TGTGCCAGCAGCTTCGGGACTAGTCGGGAGACCCAGTACTTC | CASSFGTSRETQYF
TRBJ2-1 | TRBV29-1 | . | . | TGCAGCGTTGGTTCACTAGCCCCATACAATGAGCAGTTCTTC | CSVGSLAPYNEQFF